This TCR beta chain is drawn from a study of T cell changes during pregnancy in multiple sclerosis. V lost 7 bases and J 3 bases, leaving 18 bases between the germline ends. The CDR3 runs 15 residues. Germline CDR1 reads SGHTA; CDR2 reads FQGNSA. In its sample, this clone was seen a few times. Here immunoSEQ multiplex PCR was the method, and the copy in TCRdb shows in-frame clones only, minus some. The table includes about 32,000 clones, 75% to 95% detected once. This TCR was sampled from a female donor in good health, enrolled as a control in a pregnancy study. The material was CD8+ T cells from peripheral blood mononuclear cells, obtained in the second trimester of pregnancy. This sequence joins TRBV7-2 and TRBJ1-1; the D is unclear. CDR3 nucleotides: TGTGCCAGCATCATTGAGACCTTCCGGGACACTGAAGCTTTCTTT. Translation gives CASIIETFRDTEAFF.